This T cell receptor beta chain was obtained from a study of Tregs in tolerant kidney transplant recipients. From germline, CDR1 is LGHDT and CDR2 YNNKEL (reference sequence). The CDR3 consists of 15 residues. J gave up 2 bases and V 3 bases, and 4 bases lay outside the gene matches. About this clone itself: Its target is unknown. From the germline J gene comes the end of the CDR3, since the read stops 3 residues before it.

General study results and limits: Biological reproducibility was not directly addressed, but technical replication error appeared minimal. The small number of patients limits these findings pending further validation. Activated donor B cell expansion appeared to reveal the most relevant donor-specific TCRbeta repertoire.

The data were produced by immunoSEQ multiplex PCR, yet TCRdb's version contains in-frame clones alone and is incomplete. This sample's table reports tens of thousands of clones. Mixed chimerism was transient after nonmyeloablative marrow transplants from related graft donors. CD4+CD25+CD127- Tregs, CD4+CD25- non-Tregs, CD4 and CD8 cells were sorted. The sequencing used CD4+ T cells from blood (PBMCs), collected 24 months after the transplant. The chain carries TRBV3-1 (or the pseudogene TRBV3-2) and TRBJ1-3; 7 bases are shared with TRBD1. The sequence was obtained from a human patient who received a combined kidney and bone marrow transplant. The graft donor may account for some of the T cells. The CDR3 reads CASSQTGLAGNTIYF. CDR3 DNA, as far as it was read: TGTGCCAGCAGCCAGACAGGGTTGGCTGGAAACACC.